These 11 T cell receptor beta chains came from one sample sequenced in a study of blood T cell repertoires in COVID-19. Profiling relied on immunoSEQ multiplex PCR, and the TCRdb table lists in-frame clones only, not all of them. This table has about 120,000 clones, about 80% appearing once. Sequenced input: peripheral blood. Receptors originate from a woman aged 80 or older with acute or convalescent COVID-19.

This clone came up a few times. This chain uses TRBV7-6 with TRBJ2-2; 8 bases are a match to TRBD1. CDR3 length: 17 residues. The germline V gene has CDR1 SGHVS and CDR2 FNYEAQ. Trimming cost V 2 bases and J 2 bases; bases outside gene matches: 7. The CDR3 sequence: CASSLSGGAYNTGELFF. The CDR3 region has the DNA TGTGCCAGCAGCTTATCAGGGGGCGCGTATAACACCGGGGAGCTGTTTTTT.

The chain is built from TRBV19 and TRBJ1-5, with D tentatively TRBD1 (5 bases). CDR3 length: 15 amino acids. Trimming shortened V by 2 bases and J by 1 base, and 9 bases separated the two germline ends. In germline, CDR1 is LNHDA, CDR2 SQIVND (reference sequence). CDR3 coding DNA: TGTGCCAGTAGTATAAACAGGAACAGCAATCAGCCCCAGCATTTT. Its translation: CASSINRNSNQPQHF. Complete variable domain (other parts from reference TRBV19 and TRBJ1-5): DGGITQSPKYLFRKEGQNVTLSCEQNLNHDAMYWYRQDPGQGLRLIYYSQIVNDFQKGDIAEGYSVSREKKESFPLTVTSAQKNPTAFYLCASSINRNSNQPQHFGDGTRLSIL.

V and J are TRBV6-1 and TRBJ1-2; tentative D call: TRBD1 (6 bases). The germline gives CDR1 MNHNS, CDR2 SASEGT. Trimming pared 2 bases from V and 8 bases from J, leaving 15 bases between. The CDR3 length is 14 residues. For the CDR3, the DNA is TGTGCCAGCAGTGAACTTTTAGGGGGGGTGGGCTACACCTTC. Residues: CASSELLGGVGYTF.

There are a few counts of this clone. The gene calls are TRBV28 and TRBJ1-5; no reliable D call. This CDR3 is built from 13 residues. Between the trimmed V and J ends, which lost 5 bases and 2 bases, there was a span of 7 bases. Germline values: CDR1 MDHEN, CDR2 SYDVKM. The CDR3 DNA reads TGTGCCAGCAGTCCCCCCGGCAATCAGCCCCAGCATTTT. Residues: CASSPPGNQPQHF. The whole variable domain, remainder taken from reference TRBV28 and TRBJ1-5, is DVKVTQSSRYLVKRTGEKVFLECVQDMDHENMFWYRQDPGLGLRLIYFSYDVKMKEKGDIPEGYSVSREKKERFSLILESASTNQTSMYLCASSPPGNQPQHFGDGTRLSIL.

This chain links TRBV9 with TRBJ1-2; 8 nucleotides align to TRBD1. The V and J ends lost 6 bases and 2 bases, in that order; junction bases with no gene match: 9. The CDR3 sequence is 15 residues long. Germline-derived CDR1 and CDR2 are SGDLS and YYNGEE. CDR3 region: CASTPTGDANYGYTF. CDR3 sequence (DNA): TGTGCCAGCACCCCGACAGGGGACGCAAACTATGGCTACACCTTC. The variable domain in full, with the rest retrieved from reference TRBV9 and TRBJ1-2, is DSGVTQTPKHLITATGQRVTLRCSPRSGDLSVYWYQQSLDQGLQFLIQYYNGEERAKGNILERFSAQQFPDLHSELNLSSLELGDSALYFCASTPTGDANYGYTFGSGTRLTVV.

The chain joins TRBV7-9 to TRBJ2-1; TRBD1 matches 7 bases. The V and J ends lost 5 bases and 3 bases, in that order; junction bases with no gene match: 7. CDR1 and CDR2 (germline): SEHNR, FQNEAQ (reference sequence). This CDR3 is built from 15 residues. The CDR3 nucleotides read TGTGCCAGCAGCCAACAGGGGTTCCTCTACAATGAGCAGTTCTTC. Its protein is CASSQQGFLYNEQFF.

This clone occurred a few times. The chain recombines TRBV29-1 with TRBJ2-7; D perhaps matches TRBD2 (6 bases). V was shortened by 7 bases and J by 0 bases, with 13 bases between the two germline ends. The V gene's germline CDR1 is SQVTM and CDR2 ANQGSEA. CDR3 length: 13 amino acids. The CDR3 here is CSAGEARSYEQYF. The DNA for the CDR3 is TGCAGCGCTGGGGAGGCCCGCTCCTACGAGCAGTACTTC.

The gene calls are TRBV3-1 (or the pseudogene TRBV3-2) and TRBJ2-7, with 8 nucleotides matching TRBD1. This CDR3 spans 14 amino acids. CDR1 and CDR2 (germline): LGHDT, YNNKEL (reference sequence). The V and J ends lost 6 bases and 7 bases, in that order; junction bases with no gene match: 11. DNA for the CDR3: TGTGCCAGCAGTCAGGACAGGGTTTTGGGGGAGCAGTACTTC. This translates into CASSQDRVLGEQYF.

Only a few counts were recorded for this clone. The gene calls are TRBV10-1 and TRBJ1-5; 8 nucleotides align to TRBD1. This CDR3 spans 13 amino acids. The V gene's germline CDR1 is WNHNN and CDR2 SYGVQD (reference sequence). The V segment lost 6 bases and the J segment 5 bases; nucleotides outside the gene matches: 3. The CDR3 protein is CASSQDRDQPQHF. Here the CDR3 DNA reads TGCGCCAGCAGCCAGGACAGGGATCAGCCCCAGCATTTT.

The chain is built from TRBV6-4 and TRBJ1-5, with 10 bases lining up with TRBD1. The CDR3 contains 16 residues. Trimming cost V 3 bases and J 6 bases; bases outside gene matches: 8. The germline V gene has CDR1 MRHNA and CDR2 SNTAGT. CDR3 coding DNA: TGTGCCAGCAGTGAGCGGGACAGGGGATTACCTCAGCCCCAGCATTTT. This codes for CASSERDRGLPQPQHF.

The V and J genes are TRBV18 and TRBJ2-1; 8 positions match TRBD2. The germline V gene has CDR1 KGHSH and CDR2 LQKENI. This CDR3 contains 14 residues. Trimming cost V 5 bases and J 7 bases; bases outside gene matches: 7. The CDR3, as DNA: TGTGCCAGCTCAACCCGGGCTAGCGGGAATGAGCAGTTCTTC. Translated: CASSTRASGNEQFF.